The entry below describes one T cell receptor beta chain. Its binding antigen is unknown. It has no much larger one-base neighbor in the sample; base qualities were not kept. Peripheral blood CD8+ and CD4+ T cells from healthy donors, Susac syndrome patients and multiple sclerosis patients were profiled using high-throughput TCR beta sequencing. Healthy donors were age- and sex-matched controls. Bulk CD8+ and CD4+ T cells were purified by magnetic negative isolation, while CD8+ TEMRA cells were enriched using FACS. Blood was drawn into EDTA tubes, processed within 24 hours, and PBMCs were isolated by density gradient centrifugation. PBMCs intended for TCR sequencing were cryopreserved in liquid nitrogen and thawed later in a water bath at 37 degrees C. Purity of sorted or isolated CD4+, CD8+ and CD8+ TEMRA cells was at least 90%. This sample was taken from a study of CD8 T cells in Susac syndrome (dated by TCRdb to between 2018 and 2021). Broadly, across the study: Whether CD8+ T cell activation and differentiation in Susac syndrome was antigen driven was tested using repertoire sequencing. CD8+ T cell repertoire clonality was compared between fewer than 13 healthy donors, approximately 14 Susac syndrome patients and approximately 16 multiple sclerosis patients.

RNA was extracted using the RNeasy kit, and roughly 0.45 to 1 microgram was reverse transcribed with random hexamers. TCR beta CDR3 regions were amplified with the immunoSEQ multiplex PCR assay covering 54 Vbeta and 13 Jbeta segments. To correct PCR amplification bias, a synthetic template baseline was used for both primer optimization and computational correction. The authors' analysis ran thus. Reads were assigned to V, D and J genes according to IMGT and analyzed in immunoSEQ Analyzer, with only productive sequences retained. To calculate clonality, Shannon entropy was normalized by log2 of the number of productive unique sequences and then subtracted from one. Public and private clones were assessed among the 100 most prevalent clones of each patient and control. A clone was defined as Susac-specific if it was absent from the healthy and MS cohorts, from about a thousand published viral clones and from other ImmuneACCESS disease sequences. Starting from the raw public reads, TCRdb applied fastp trimming at Q25, assembled clones with MiXCR and retained in-frame beta chains. Rows with a matching CDR3 protein are joined into one entry that keeps the most common DNA and genes. V and J calls and clone size were set by TCRdb, not the authors. Counted in this sample were approximately 140,000 distinct CDR3 sequences; 94% of them appeared once. Approximately 0.27% of the sample goes to the ten largest clones.

Overall results and qualifications from the work: The number of individuals in the TCR sequencing and HLA analysis was recognized as being relatively small.

Sequenced: CD8+ T cells from PBMCs. The clonotype was recovered from a human donor in good health.

Here is the DNA: TGTGCCAGCAGTCGCCAGGCGGAGATGAACTACAATGAGCAGTTCTTC. It encodes CASSRQAEMNYNEQFF. The sequence joins TRBV27 to TRBJ2-1, with no confidently assigned D gene. The germline ends are 17 bases apart after V is trimmed by 5 bases and J by 3 bases. From the germline V gene (reference sequence), CDR1 is MNHEY and CDR2 is SMNVEV. The CDR3 numbers 16 residues from cysteine through phenylalanine. Just the 48-base CDR3 DNA is kept, in frame starting at base 1.